The rows below give T cell receptor beta chains drawn from one sample of a study of T cell repertoires in cytomegalovirus infection. TCRdb passed the reads through MiXCR, listing each CDR3 protein once. The repertoire has around 270,000 distinct CDR3 sequences, approximately 10% of them found once; the top ten carry roughly 16%. The specimen sequenced was PBMCs. Receptors originate from a human donor in good health (CMV status not recorded). Some clones in this sample may be carry-over from other donors' samples. Both conserved end residues are part of each CDR3. A D gene is named only where the DNA matches it firmly. For some rows the clone size is stated as once, few or many, or as a class when expanded; others skip it.

len	d_gene	v_gene	abundance	j_gene	CDR3aa	CDR3nt
19	TRBD2	TRBV7-6	many	TRBJ2-1	CASSLALRASGGDYNEQFF	TGTGCCAGCAGCTTAGCGCTAAGAGCTAGCGGGGGCGACTACAATGAGCAGTTCTTC
15	TRBD1	TRBV20-1	few	TRBJ1-1	CSACRDRGWSTEAFF	TGCAGTGCCTGCCGGGACAGGGGATGGAGCACTGAAGCTTTCTTT
14	NA	TRBV5-1	NA	TRBJ2-4	CASSLGDRSDIQYF	TGCGCCAGCAGCTTGGGTGATCGGTCGGACATTCAGTACTTC
16	TRBD1	TRBV7-9	many	TRBJ2-3	CASSEQGATQTDTQYF	TGTGCCAGCAGCGAACAGGGGGCAACTCAAACAGATACGCAGTATTTT
14	NA	TRBV7-9	many	TRBJ1-2	CASSSQGLTYGYTF	TGTGCCAGCAGCTCCCAGGGGCTGACCTATGGCTACACCTTC
15	NA	TRBV6-2/TRBV6-3	NA	TRBJ1-2	CASSPRRGLGNGYTF	TGTGCCAGCAGCCCCAGACGAGGATTGGGGAATGGCTACACCTTC
15	NA	TRBV7-8	many	TRBJ1-4	CASSSTEVNNEKLFF	TGTGCCAGCAGCTCCACAGAAGTTAATAATGAAAAACTGTTTTTT
16	TRBD1	TRBV7-2	many	TRBJ2-2	CASSQPGGGGTGELFF	TGTGCCAGCAGCCAACCAGGGGGCGGTGGAACCGGGGAGCTGTTTTTT
16	TRBD2	TRBV7-2	many	TRBJ2-1	CASSLSGRGALNEQFF	TGTGCCAGCAGCTTAAGCGGGAGAGGGGCCCTAAATGAGCAGTTCTTC
15	NA	TRBV7-2	many	TRBJ2-7	CASSLEHRNSYEQYF	TGTGCCAGCAGCTTAGAGCACAGAAATTCCTACGAGCAGTACTTC